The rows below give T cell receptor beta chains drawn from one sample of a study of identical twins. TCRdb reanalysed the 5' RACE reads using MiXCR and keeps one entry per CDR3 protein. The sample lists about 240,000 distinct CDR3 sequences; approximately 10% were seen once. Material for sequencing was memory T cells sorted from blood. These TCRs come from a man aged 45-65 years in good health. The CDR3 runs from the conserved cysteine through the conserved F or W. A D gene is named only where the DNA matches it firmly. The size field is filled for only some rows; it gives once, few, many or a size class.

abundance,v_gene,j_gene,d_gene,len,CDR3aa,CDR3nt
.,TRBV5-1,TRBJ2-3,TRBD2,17,CASSLPAGARLTDTQYF,TGCGCCAGCAGCCTTCCAGCGGGGGCCCGTCTCACAGATACGCAGTATTTT
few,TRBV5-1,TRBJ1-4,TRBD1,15,CASSLQGAQNEKLFF,TGCGCCAGCAGCCTCCAGGGGGCCCAAAATGAAAAACTGTTTTTT
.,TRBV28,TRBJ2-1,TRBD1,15,CASSSPGTGNNEQFF,TGTGCCAGCAGTTCCCCAGGGACAGGTAACAATGAGCAGTTCTTC
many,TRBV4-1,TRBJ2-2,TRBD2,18,CASSPAGLAGVGTGELFF,TGCGCCAGCAGCCCAGCGGGACTAGCGGGAGTAGGAACCGGGGAGCTGTTTTTT
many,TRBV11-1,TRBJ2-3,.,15,CASSLDSVAGDTQYF,TGTGCCAGCAGCTTAGACTCCGTGGCTGGGGATACGCAGTATTTT
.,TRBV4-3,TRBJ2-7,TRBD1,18,CASSQGVPGQGLSYEQYF,TGCGCCAGCAGCCAAGGTGTCCCGGGACAGGGCCTCTCCTACGAGCAGTACTTC
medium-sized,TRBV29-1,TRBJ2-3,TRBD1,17,CSVGDRGRLSSTDTQYF,TGCAGCGTTGGTGACAGGGGGCGTCTTTCTAGCACAGATACGCAGTATTTT
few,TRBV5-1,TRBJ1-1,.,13,CASSQRLNTEAFF,TGCGCCAGCAGCCAACGTTTGAACACTGAAGCTTTCTTT
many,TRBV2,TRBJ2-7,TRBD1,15,CASRSPGQGTYEQYF,TGTGCCAGCAGATCTCCGGGACAGGGGACCTACGAGCAGTACTTC
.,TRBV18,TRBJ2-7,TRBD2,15,CASSPKAGGPHEQYF,TGTGCCAGCTCACCGAAAGCGGGAGGGCCCCACGAGCAGTACTTC
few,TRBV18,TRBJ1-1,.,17,CASSPLSDPGTFTEAFF,TGTGCCAGCTCACCACTTTCGGACCCCGGGACGTTCACTGAAGCTTTCTTT
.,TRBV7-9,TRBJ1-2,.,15,CASSLDVEDNYGYTF,TGTGCCAGCAGCTTAGACGTAGAAGATAACTATGGCTACACCTTC
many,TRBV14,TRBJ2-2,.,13,CASSQQHTGELFF,TGTGCCAGCAGCCAACAGCACACCGGGGAGCTGTTTTTT